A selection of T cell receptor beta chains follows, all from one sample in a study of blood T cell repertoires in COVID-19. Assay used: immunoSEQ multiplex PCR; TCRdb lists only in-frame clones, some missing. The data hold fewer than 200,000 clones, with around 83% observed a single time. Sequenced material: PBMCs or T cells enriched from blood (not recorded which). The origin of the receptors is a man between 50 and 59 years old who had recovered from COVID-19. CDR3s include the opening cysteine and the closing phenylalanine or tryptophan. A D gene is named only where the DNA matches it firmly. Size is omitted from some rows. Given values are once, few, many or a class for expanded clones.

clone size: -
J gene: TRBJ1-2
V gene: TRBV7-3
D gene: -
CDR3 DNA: TGTGCCAGCAGCTCCGGAGGCTCTGGAGGCTACACCTTC
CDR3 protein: CASSSGGSGGYTF

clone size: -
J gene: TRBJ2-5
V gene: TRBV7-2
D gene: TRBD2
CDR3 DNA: TGTGCCAGCAGCTTAGATTCCAGCGGGGTTAGAAAGACCCAGTACTTC
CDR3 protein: CASSLDSSGVRKTQYF

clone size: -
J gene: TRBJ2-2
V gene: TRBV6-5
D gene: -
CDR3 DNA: TGTGCCAGTAAATCCGGTAGCAACACCGGGGAGCTGTTTTTT
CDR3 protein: CASKSGSNTGELFF

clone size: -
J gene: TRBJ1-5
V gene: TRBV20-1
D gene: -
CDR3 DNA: TGCAGTGCCCAGTCTAATCAGCCCCAGCATTTT
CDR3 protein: CSAQSNQPQHF

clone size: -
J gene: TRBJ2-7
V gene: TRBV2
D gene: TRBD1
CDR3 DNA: TGTGCCAGCAGTCCCGGGACAGGGTCCTACGAGCAGTACTTC
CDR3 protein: CASSPGTGSYEQYF

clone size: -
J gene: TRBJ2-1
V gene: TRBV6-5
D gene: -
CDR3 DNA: TGTGCCAGCAGTAACCGGGATCTACACGATGAGCAGTTCTTC
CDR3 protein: CASSNRDLHDEQFF

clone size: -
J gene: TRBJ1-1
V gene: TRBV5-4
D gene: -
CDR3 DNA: TGTGCCAGCAGCTTGGACAGGGTGAACACTGAAGCTTTCTTT
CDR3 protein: CASSLDRVNTEAFF

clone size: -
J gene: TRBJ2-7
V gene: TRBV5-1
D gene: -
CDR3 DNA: TGCGCCAGCAGCTCAGACGGAGGGACCTACGAGCAGTACTTC
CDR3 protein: CASSSDGGTYEQYF

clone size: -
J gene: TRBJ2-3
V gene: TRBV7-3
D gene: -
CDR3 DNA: TGTGCCAGCAGCTTGAGTAGAGGGCCCACAGATACGCAGTATTTT
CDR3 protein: CASSLSRGPTDTQYF

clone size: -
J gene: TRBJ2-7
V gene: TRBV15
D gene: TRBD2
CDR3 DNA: TGTGCCACCAGCAGAGCTACTAGCGGGGGGGCCTACGAGCAGTACTTC
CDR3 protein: CATSRATSGGAYEQYF

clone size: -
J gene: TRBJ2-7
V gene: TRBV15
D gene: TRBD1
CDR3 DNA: TGTGCCACCAGCAGGACAGGGACGGCCTACGAGCAGTACTTC
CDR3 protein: CATSRTGTAYEQYF

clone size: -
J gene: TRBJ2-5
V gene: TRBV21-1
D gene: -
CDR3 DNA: TGTGCCAGCAGCCCGCGGACCGGGACTAGAGAGACCCAGTACTTC
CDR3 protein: CASSPRTGTRETQYF

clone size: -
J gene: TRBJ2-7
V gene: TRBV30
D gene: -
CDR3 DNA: TGTGCCTGGGGTATCTACGAGCAGTACTTC
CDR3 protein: CAWGIYEQYF

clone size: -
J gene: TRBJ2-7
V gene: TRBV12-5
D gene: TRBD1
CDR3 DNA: TGTGCTAGTGGTAGCGGACAGGGAGGTAATCACGAGCAGTACTTC
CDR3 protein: CASGSGQGGNHEQYF

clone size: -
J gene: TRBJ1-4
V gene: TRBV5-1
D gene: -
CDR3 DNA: TGCGCCAGCAGCCCGGAAGCGGTGGGAACTAATGAAAAACTGTTTTTT
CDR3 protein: CASSPEAVGTNEKLFF

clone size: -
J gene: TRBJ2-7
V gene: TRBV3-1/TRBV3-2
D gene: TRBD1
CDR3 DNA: TGTGCCAGCAGCCACGCTGGGACAGGCATAAGCTCCTACGAGCAGTACTTC
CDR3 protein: CASSHAGTGISSYEQYF

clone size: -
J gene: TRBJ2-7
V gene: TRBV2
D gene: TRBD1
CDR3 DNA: TGTGCCAGCAGAGGGACAGGTCTATCCTACGAGCAGTACTTC
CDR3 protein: CASRGTGLSYEQYF

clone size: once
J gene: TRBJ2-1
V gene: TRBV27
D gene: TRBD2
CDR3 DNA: TGTGCCAGCAGGACTAGCGGGGGGGCCAAGGGTGAGCAGTTCTTC
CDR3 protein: CASRTSGGAKGEQFF

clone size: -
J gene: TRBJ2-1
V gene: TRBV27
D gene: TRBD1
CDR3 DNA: TGTGCCAGCAGTTTATCGCCCGGGACAGGGAGTGAGCAGTTCTTC
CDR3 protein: CASSLSPGTGSEQFF

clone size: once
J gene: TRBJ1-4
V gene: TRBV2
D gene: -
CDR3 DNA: TGTGCCAGCCGGGAGGGCTATGAAAAACTGTTTTTT
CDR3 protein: CASREGYEKLFF

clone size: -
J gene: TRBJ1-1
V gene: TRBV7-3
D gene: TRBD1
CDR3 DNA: TGTGCCAGCAGTAACAGGGGAATGGATACTGAAGCTTTCTTT
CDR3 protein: CASSNRGMDTEAFF

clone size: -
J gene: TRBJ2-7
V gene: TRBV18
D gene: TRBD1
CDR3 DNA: TGTGCCAGCTCGAAGGAGGGGACAGGGACCTACGAGCAGTACTTC
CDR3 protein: CASSKEGTGTYEQYF

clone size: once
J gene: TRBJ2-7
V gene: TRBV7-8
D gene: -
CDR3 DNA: TGTGCCAGCAGCTTCGTACAGAACTCCTACGAGCAGTACTTC
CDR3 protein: CASSFVQNSYEQYF

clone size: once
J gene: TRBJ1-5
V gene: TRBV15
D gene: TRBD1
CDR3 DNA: TGTGCCACCAGCAGAGATCGGCGGGGACAGGGCAAACAGCCCCAGCATTTT
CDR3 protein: CATSRDRRGQGKQPQHF

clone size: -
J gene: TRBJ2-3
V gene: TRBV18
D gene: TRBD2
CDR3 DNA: TGTGCCAGCTCACCGACTAGCGGGGTCGATACGCAGTATTTT
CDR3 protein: CASSPTSGVDTQYF

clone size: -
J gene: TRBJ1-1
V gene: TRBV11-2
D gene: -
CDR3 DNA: TGTGCCAGCAGCTTGGGGGGGGTACTGAACACTGAAGCTTTCTTT
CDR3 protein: CASSLGGVLNTEAFF

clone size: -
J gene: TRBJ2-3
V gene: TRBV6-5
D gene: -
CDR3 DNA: TGTGCCAGCATTAAGAACGGGGTTTTCTCAGATACGCAGTATTTT
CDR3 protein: CASIKNGVFSDTQYF

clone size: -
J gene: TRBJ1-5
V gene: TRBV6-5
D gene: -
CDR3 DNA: TGTGCCAGCAGACATATGGATCAGCCCCAGCATTTT
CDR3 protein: CASRHMDQPQHF

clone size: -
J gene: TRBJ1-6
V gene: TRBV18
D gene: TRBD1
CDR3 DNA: TGTGCCAGCTCACCACCGTCTAGGACAGGGGGGCAAAATTCACCCCTCCACTTT
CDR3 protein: CASSPPSRTGGQNSPLHF

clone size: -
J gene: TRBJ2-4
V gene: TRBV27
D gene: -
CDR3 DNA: TGTGCCAGCAGTTCGGGGGACAGTCCCCAAAACATTCAGTACTTC
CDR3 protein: CASSSGDSPQNIQYF

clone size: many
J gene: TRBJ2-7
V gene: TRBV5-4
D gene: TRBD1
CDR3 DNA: TGTGCCAGCAGCGACCTGGGGACAGGGTCCTACGAGCAGTACTTC
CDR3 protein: CASSDLGTGSYEQYF

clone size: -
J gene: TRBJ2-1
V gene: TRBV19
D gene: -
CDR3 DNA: TGTGCCAGTAGTGCCGGGACATACAATGAGCAGTTCTTC
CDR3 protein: CASSAGTYNEQFF

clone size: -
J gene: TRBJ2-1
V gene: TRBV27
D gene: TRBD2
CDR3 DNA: TGTGCCAGCAGTTTACTTGCGGGGGGGCGGGATGAGCAGTTCTTC
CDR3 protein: CASSLLAGGRDEQFF

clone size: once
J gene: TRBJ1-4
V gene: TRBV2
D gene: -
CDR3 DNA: TGTGCCAGCAAGGGCCAGGGTCATGAAAAACTGTTTTTT
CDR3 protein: CASKGQGHEKLFF

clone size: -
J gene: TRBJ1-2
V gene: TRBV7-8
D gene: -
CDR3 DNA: TGTGCCAGCAGCTTAGCAGGGAAGGGGGGCTACACCTTC
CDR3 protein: CASSLAGKGGYTF

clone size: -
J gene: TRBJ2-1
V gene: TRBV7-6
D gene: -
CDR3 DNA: TGTGCCAGCAGCTTAGGACACGGTCCCTACAATGAGCAGTTCTTC
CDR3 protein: CASSLGHGPYNEQFF

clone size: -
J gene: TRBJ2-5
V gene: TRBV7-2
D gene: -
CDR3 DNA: TGTGCCAGCAGCTTAGGCAGGGCAGAGACCCAGTACTTC
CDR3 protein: CASSLGRAETQYF

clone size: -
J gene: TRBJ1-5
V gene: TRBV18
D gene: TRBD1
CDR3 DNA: TGTGCCAGCTCACCCGACAGGGGGCGCAATCAGCCCCAGCATTTT
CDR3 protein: CASSPDRGRNQPQHF

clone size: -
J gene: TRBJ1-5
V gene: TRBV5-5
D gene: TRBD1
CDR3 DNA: TGTGCCAGCAGCCCCGGACAGGGTTTTAGGGATCAGCCCCAGCATTTT
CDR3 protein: CASSPGQGFRDQPQHF

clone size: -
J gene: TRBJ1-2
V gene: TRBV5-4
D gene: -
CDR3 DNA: TGTGCCAGCAGCCCGACGGGGGGCTCTAACTATGGCTACACCTTC
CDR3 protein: CASSPTGGSNYGYTF

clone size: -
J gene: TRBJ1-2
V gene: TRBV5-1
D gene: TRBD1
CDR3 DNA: TGCGCCAGCAGCTTACAGGGGGATAACTATGGCTACACCTTC
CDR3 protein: CASSLQGDNYGYTF

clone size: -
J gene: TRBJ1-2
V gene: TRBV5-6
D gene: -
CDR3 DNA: TGTGCCAGCAGCTTACTGGGGGCAGAGGATAACTATGGCTACACCTTC
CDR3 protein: CASSLLGAEDNYGYTF

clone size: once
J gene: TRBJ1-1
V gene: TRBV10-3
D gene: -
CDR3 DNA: TGTGCCATCCCTAGGGCCCGCCAGGGGAACACTGAAGCTTTCTTT
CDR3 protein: CAIPRARQGNTEAFF

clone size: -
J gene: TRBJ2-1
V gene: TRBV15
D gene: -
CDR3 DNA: TGTGCCACCAGCAGGCCACCCGGGACTGCGTTAGGGGAGCAGTTCTTC
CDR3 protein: CATSRPPGTALGEQFF

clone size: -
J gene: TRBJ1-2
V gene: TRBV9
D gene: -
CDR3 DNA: TGTGCCAGCAGGCGGGAGGCCTATGGCTACACCTTC
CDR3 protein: CASRREAYGYTF

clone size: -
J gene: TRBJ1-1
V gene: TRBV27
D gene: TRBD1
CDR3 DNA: TGTGCCAGCAGCCCGACGCCGGGTGGACAGGTTGCTTTCTTT
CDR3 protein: CASSPTPGGQVAFF

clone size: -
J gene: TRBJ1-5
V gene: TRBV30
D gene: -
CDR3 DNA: TGTGCCTGGAGTGTACTTCGGGGGTCCAATCAGCCCCAGCATTTT
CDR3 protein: CAWSVLRGSNQPQHF

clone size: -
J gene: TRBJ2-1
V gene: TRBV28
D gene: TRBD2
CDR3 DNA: TGTGCCAGCAGCGTGGGCGGGGGGGCCTCCTACAATGAGCAGTTCTTC
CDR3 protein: CASSVGGGASYNEQFF